This entry lists 23 T cell receptor beta chains sequenced from one sample in a study of OX40 agonist ivuxolimab in advanced cancers. Repertoires were generated with immunoSEQ multiplex PCR, while TCRdb's copy carries only in-frame clones and drops some. The table has 60,000 to 70,000 clones, 82% seen once. Sequencing was performed on CD4+ or CD8+ T cells sorted from blood, taken in a trial of the OX40 agonist ivuxolimab. The receptor set was obtained from an adult with an advanced solid tumor such as melanoma, head and neck, liver or kidney cancer.

This chain uses TRBV7-6 with TRBJ2-7, with D hard to call. This CDR3 contains 15 residues. Germline CDR1 is SGHVS and CDR2 is FNYEAQ. V shed 0 bases and J shed 0 bases, with 9 bases lying between them. The CDR3 DNA sequence: TGTGCCAGCAGCTTAGCCCCGGTAACCTCCTACGAGCAGTACTTC. Translation gives CASSLAPVTSYEQYF.

The chain employs TRBV29-1 and TRBJ2-3, with D hard to call. This CDR3 region has 13 residues. Germline values: CDR1 SQVTM, CDR2 ANQGSEA. Trimming left V 6 bases short and J 6 bases short, with 16 bases between. The CDR3 bases are TGCAGCGTCCGCCCGACCGTTGGGGATACGCAGTATTTT. Its protein product is CSVRPTVGDTQYF.

J is TRBJ2-2 and V is TRBV5-8, with 9 bases fitting TRBD2. This CDR3 is 17 amino acids long. After removal of 3 bases from V and 4 bases from J, the junction contained 10 bases not matched to a gene. Per germline, CDR1 SGHTS and CDR2 YDEGEE. The CDR3 spells CASSWVAGVLVTGELFF. The CDR3 bases are TGTGCCAGCAGCTGGGTAGCGGGAGTATTAGTCACCGGGGAGCTGTTTTTT.

There are a few counts of this clone. The rearrangement links TRBV5-1 to TRBJ2-7; D gene uncertain. Trimming cost V 4 bases and J 2 bases, with 10 bases left between them. The length of the CDR3 is 13 residues. Germline assignment: CDR1 SGHRS and CDR2 YFSETQ. CDR3 sequence reads: CASSLELTYEQYF. CDR3 nucleotide sequence: TGCGCCAGCAGCCTAGAATTAACCTACGAGCAGTACTTC.

This clone is a singleton in its sample. The chain combines TRBV9 with TRBJ1-1; 8 bases agree with TRBD1. In germline, CDR1 is SGDLS, CDR2 YYNGEE. The CDR3 covers 17 residues. V lost 3 bases, J lost 0 bases, and 10 bases stayed unmatched. For the CDR3, the DNA is TGTGCCAGCAGCGCCCTCGGACAGGGTGGGCTGAACACTGAAGCTTTCTTT. This codes for CASSALGQGGLNTEAFF.

The rearrangement joins TRBV5-1 to TRBJ2-1; 8 bases align to TRBD1. The V segment lost 4 bases and the J segment 6 bases; nucleotides outside the gene matches: 6. This CDR3 has 14 amino acids. The germline V gene has CDR1 SGHRS and CDR2 YFSETQ. CDR3 sequence (DNA): TGCGCCAGCAGCCTCGGACAGGGCGCCAATGAGCAGTTCTTC. Residues: CASSLGQGANEQFF.

CDR3 sequence (DNA): TGTGCCAGCTCCCGGGACAGAAATCAGCCCCAGCATTTT. Protein: CASSRDRNQPQHF. This sequence joins TRBV18 and TRBJ1-5; 7 bases line up with TRBD1. V trimming: 6 bases; J trimming: 4 bases; junction bases outside the gene matches: 3. The CDR3 loop spans 13 amino acids. The germline V gene has CDR1 KGHSH and CDR2 LQKENI.

The chain has TRBV30 and TRBJ2-1; D gene uncertain. V lost 2 bases to trimming and J lost 4 bases, with 9 bases between them. CDR3 length: 13 residues. Per germline, CDR1 GTSNPN and CDR2 SVGIG (reference sequence). The CDR3 coding sequence is TGTGCCTGGAGTAGAAACAGATACAATGAGCAGTTCTTC. The encoded protein is CAWSRNRYNEQFF.

In its sample, this clone was seen once. The CDR3 spells CAWGFRGPNQPQHF. The CDR3 region has the DNA TGTGCCTGGGGCTTCAGGGGTCCTAATCAGCCCCAGCATTTT. The rearrangement uses TRBV30 and TRBJ1-5, with a tentative D call TRBD1 (6 bases). V was trimmed by 5 bases and J by 4 bases, leaving 15 bases between them. Germline-derived CDR1 and CDR2 are GTSNPN and SVGIG (reference sequence). This CDR3 spans 14 amino acids.

This sequence joins TRBV29-1 and TRBJ1-2; D remains ambiguous. Germline V lookup: CDR1 SQVTM, CDR2 ANQGSEA. Trimming left V 6 bases short and J 8 bases short, with 22 bases between. This CDR3 is 14 amino acids long. Here the CDR3 reads CSVHGPNRLMGYTF. CDR3 in DNA: TGCAGCGTCCATGGGCCCAACCGTCTTATGGGCTACACCTTC.

The V and J genes are TRBV28 and TRBJ1-2; D remains ambiguous. Trimming took 7 bases from V and 4 from J, leaving 19 bases between them. Germline assignment: CDR1 MDHEN and CDR2 SYDVKM. The CDR3 covers 15 residues. CDR3 in DNA: TGTGCCAGCACCCCGATGTTGGTGCGGAGCTATGGCTACACCTTC. Translated, it gives CASTPMLVRSYGYTF.

The rearrangement uses TRBV5-1 and TRBJ2-1; 10 nucleotides match TRBD2. V lost 3 bases to trimming and J lost 15 bases; unmatched junction nucleotides: 15. Germline V gene data show CDR1 as SGHRS and CDR2 as YFSETQ. This CDR3 region has 15 residues. CDR3 bases: TGCGCCAGCAGCTCTTCCGCCGGGACTAGCGTCGATATGTTCTTC. It is translated as CASSSSAGTSVDMFF.

The chain combines TRBV11-3 with TRBJ2-3; D is unresolved. CDR3 length: 13 residues. CDR1 and CDR2 (germline): SGHNT, YENEEA. Between the trimmed V and J ends, which lost 4 bases and 4 bases, there was a span of 9 bases. In DNA form, the CDR3 reads TGTGCCAGCAGCTCCCGCATCGCAGATACGCAGTATTTT. Its protein is CASSSRIADTQYF.

This chain links TRBV7-6 with TRBJ2-7, with D perhaps matching TRBD1 (6 bases). CDR3 length: 14 amino acids. Trimming took 4 bases from V and 3 from J, leaving 13 bases between them. CDR1 is SGHVS, CDR2 FNYEAQ, per germline. DNA of the CDR3: TGTGCCAGCAGCTCGGACAGTGGTCTCTACGAGCAGTACTTC. This gives the protein CASSSDSGLYEQYF.

A single count supports this clone. V gene TRBV18 combines with J gene TRBJ1-3; 11 bases match TRBD1. V lost 6 bases to trimming and J lost 0 bases; unmatched junction nucleotides: 19. Per the germline V gene, CDR1 is KGHSH and CDR2 is LQKENI. The CDR3 extends over 21 amino acids. The DNA of the CDR3 is TGTGCCAGCTCGTCCCTAAAACTCGGACAGGGGGCGACGAGCTCTGGAAACACCATATATTTT. Translating it yields CASSSLKLGQGATSSGNTIYF.

This clone was recorded a few times. The V call is TRBV28, the J call TRBJ1-1; TRBD1 might be the D (6 bases). This CDR3 has 15 residues. Germline V gene data show CDR1 as MDHEN and CDR2 as SYDVKM. Trimming shortened V by 5 bases and J by 4 bases, and 17 bases separated the two germline ends. The CDR3 sequence: CASSPRGALGTEAFF. The CDR3 region has the DNA TGTGCCAGCAGTCCAAGGGGGGCCCTAGGCACTGAAGCTTTCTTT.

On this clone itself: Other DNA sequences in this sample translate to the same CDR3. V gene TRBV6-5 combines with J gene TRBJ2-2; possible D gene TRBD2, 6 bases. The CDR3 has 14 residues. Trimming left V 9 bases short and J 11 bases short, with 22 bases between. Germline V lookup: CDR1 MNHEY, CDR2 SVGAGI. The CDR3 DNA reads TGTGCCAGTAGTGTGGGGGGAGTTCGGGGAGAGCTGTTTTTT. It specifies CASSVGGVRGELFF.

The chain is built from TRBV27 and TRBJ1-3; 7 bases are shared with TRBD1. The germline V gene encodes CDR1 MNHEY and CDR2 SMNVEV (reference sequence). After removal of 2 bases from V and 2 bases from J, the junction contained 3 bases not matched to a gene. CDR3 length: 15 amino acids. The DNA of the CDR3 is TGTGCCAGCAGTTTAGGTAGGGGGCCTGGAAACACCATATATTTT. It yields the protein CASSLGRGPGNTIYF.

The rearrangement uses TRBV10-3 and TRBJ1-2; no clear D. V lost 11 bases and J 3 bases, leaving 16 bases between the germline ends. Per germline, CDR1 ENHRY and CDR2 SYGVKD. The CDR3 is 13 residues long. For the CDR3, the DNA is TGTGCCGCGGGGTCAGAACCAGACTATGGCTACACCTTC. Translated, it gives CAAGSEPDYGYTF.

This clone is a singleton in its sample. V is TRBV2 and J is TRBJ2-2; D uncertain. The CDR3 contains 14 residues. From germline, CDR1 is SNHLY and CDR2 FYNNEI. V dropped 3 bases and J dropped 4 bases, with 9 bases sitting between them. The CDR3 DNA follows: TGTGCCAGCAGTGAGGGTTGGGGCACCGGGGAGCTGTTTTTT. This translates into CASSEGWGTGELFF.

The V and J genes are TRBV7-8 and TRBJ2-2; tentatively, D is TRBD1 or TRBD2 (6 bases each). V was pared by 1 base and J by 4 bases, with 7 bases between. The germline gives CDR1 SGHVS, CDR2 FQNEAQ. There are 14 residues in the CDR3. CDR3 nucleotide sequence: TGTGCCAGCAGCTTAGAGGGGGGCACCGGGGAGCTGTTTTTT. The encoded protein is CASSLEGGTGELFF. The entire variable domain, with the rest obtained from reference TRBV7-8 and TRBJ2-2, is as follows: GAGVSQSPRYKVAKRGQDVALRCDPISGHVSLFWYQQALGQGPEFLTYFQNEAQLDKSGLPSDRFFAERPEGSVSTLKIQRTQQEDSAVYLCASSLEGGTGELFFGEGSRLTVL.

This clone was seen a handful of times. This sequence joins TRBV27 and TRBJ2-7, with 14 bases that match TRBD2. CDR3 length: 20 residues. Germline V gene data show CDR1 as MNHEY and CDR2 as SMNVEV (reference sequence). V lost 3 bases to trimming and J lost 2 bases; unmatched junction nucleotides: 15. As DNA, the CDR3 is TGTGCCAGCAGTTTTTCCTCATCCGGACTAGCGGGAGGCTCTACCTACGAGCAGTACTTC. It encodes CASSFSSSGLAGGSTYEQYF.

This clone was observed a handful of times. This chain uses TRBV9 with TRBJ1-1; possibly TRBD1 for D (6 bases). The germline CDR1 and CDR2 sequences are SGDLS and YYNGEE. The CDR3 contains 15 residues. With 4 bases removed from V and 1 base from J, the gap between germline ends came to 14 bases. The CDR3 DNA reads TGTGCCAGCAGCAAACGACAGGTTCCGAACACTGAAGCTTTCTTT. As protein: CASSKRQVPNTEAFF.